This T cell receptor beta chain was documented in a study of blood T cells in healthy people across ages. Findings and limits, study-wide: While age rose, TCR beta diversity per million T cells dropped in a roughly linear way. Among long-lived donors, naive CD4+ cells were more numerous and diversity higher than in aged donors. Unsorted PBMCs blocked a conclusive comparison of naive and antigen-experienced cells.

Using a J-beta primer mix together with a sample-barcoded 5' primer, a second PCR was run for about 7 to 12 cycles. Each CDR3 protein is one row after TCRdb ran MiXCR on the 5' RACE reads. The data hold around 1,900,000 distinct CDR3 sequences, with 35% to 50% observed a single time. In the case of this clonotype: What it binds is not known.

The CDR3 runs to 16 residues. Trimming left V 5 bases short and J 9 bases short, with 20 bases between. Germline values: CDR1 SGHTA, CDR2 FQGNSA. The rearrangement joins TRBV7-2 to TRBJ1-6, with D possibly being TRBD1 (5 bases). Material for sequencing was blood. The TCR was taken from a human donor in good health. CDR3 residues: CASSPSLGQTGSPLHF. As DNA, the CDR3 is TGTGCCAGCAGCCCCTCCTTAGGACAAACCGGTTCACCCCTCCACTTT.